The clone carrying this T cell receptor (beta chain) was picked up a small number of times. Germline V gene lookup returns CDR1 SGHAT and CDR2 FQNNGV. J lost 6 bases, V lost 1 base, and 7 bases had no gene match. The CDR3 is made up of 15 amino acids. The sample belongs to a study of human T cells and chemical hapten exposure. TCRdb re-derived calls from the RACE reads in MiXCR, one entry per CDR3 protein. Of approximately 120,000 distinct CDR3 sequences in the sample, roughly 9% were seen once. The time point denotes: patch test 2, 6 weeks after DPC sensitization. Treatment given: therapeutic diphenylcyclopropenone sensitization with weekly scalp DPC.

The chain carries TRBV11-2 and TRBJ2-7, with 9 bases that match TRBD1. The source material was whole blood, sampled in connection with sensitization to the hapten diphenylcyclopropenone (DPC). This TCR came from a woman aged 40 to 55 with alopecia areata. Some clones in this sample may be carry-over from other donors' samples. CDR3 DNA: TGTGCCAGCAGCTTAGGGTTCGGACAGGGGCCCGAGCAGTACTTC. Its translation: CASSLGFGQGPEQYF. Complete variable domain (other parts from reference TRBV11-2 and TRBJ2-7): EAGVAQSPRYKIIEKRQSVAFWCNPISGHATLYWYQQILGQGPKLLIQFQNNGVVDDSQLPKDRFSAERLKGVDSTLKIQPAKLEDSAVYLCASSLGFGQGPEQYFGPGTRLTVT.